The rows below give T cell receptor beta chains drawn from one sample of a study of shared clonotypes between healthy human individuals. The data were produced by immunoSEQ multiplex PCR, yet TCRdb's version contains in-frame clones alone and is incomplete. The data show around 2,000,000 clones, approximately 94% seen once. Sample: naive CD8+ T cells sorted from blood. The receptors were gathered from a man between 18 and 29 years old in good health. Both conserved end residues are trimmed from each CDR3.

v_gene: TRBV28
j_gene: TRBJ2-2
CDR3aa: ASSRDREGTGELF

v_gene: TRBV30
j_gene: TRBJ2-5
CDR3aa: AWSVGGEETQY

v_gene: TRBV5-1
j_gene: TRBJ2-7
CDR3aa: ASSLAPTGFGEQY

v_gene: TRBV6-6
j_gene: TRBJ2-5
CDR3aa: ASSYKRQETQY

v_gene: TRBV4-1
j_gene: TRBJ1-5
CDR3aa: ASSPRAGFSQPQH

v_gene: TRBV11-2
j_gene: TRBJ1-2
CDR3aa: ASSVQGNGHT

v_gene: TRBV5-1
j_gene: TRBJ1-1
CDR3aa: ASSLGTSQTAYTEAF

v_gene: TRBV27
j_gene: TRBJ1-5
CDR3aa: ASSLSSGGINQPQH

v_gene: TRBV12-5
j_gene: TRBJ2-7
CDR3aa: ASGFPEKGYEQY

v_gene: TRBV4-1
j_gene: TRBJ1-1
CDR3aa: ASSQDFTGGTEAF

v_gene: TRBV28
j_gene: TRBJ1-4
CDR3aa: ATWTGSMYFR

v_gene: TRBV4-2
j_gene: TRBJ2-1
CDR3aa: ASSQDLGHEQF

v_gene: TRBV30
j_gene: TRBJ1-5
CDR3aa: ARSRGGQPQH

v_gene: TRBV7-6
j_gene: TRBJ2-7
CDR3aa: ASSIGISYEQY

v_gene: TRBV19
j_gene: TRBJ2-1
CDR3aa: ASSMMIGDNEQF

v_gene: TRBV7-2
j_gene: TRBJ2-5
CDR3aa: ASSSGTVQETQY

v_gene: TRBV11-2
j_gene: TRBJ1-6
CDR3aa: ASSLDRGNSPLH

v_gene: TRBV6-5
j_gene: TRBJ2-5
CDR3aa: ASSLTGAQETQY

v_gene: TRBV7-9
j_gene: TRBJ1-2
CDR3aa: ASSSGQGIYGYT

v_gene: TRBV28
j_gene: TRBJ1-1
CDR3aa: ASSLGTGPEAF

v_gene: TRBV6-1
j_gene: TRBJ2-7
CDR3aa: ASSERDPAVYEQY

v_gene: TRBV6-6
j_gene: TRBJ2-1
CDR3aa: ASSYQMTGIFDEQF

v_gene: TRBV19
j_gene: TRBJ1-5
CDR3aa: ASSISGRGLNSNQPQH